This T cell receptor beta chain was found in a study of glioma-infiltrating T cells after dendritic cell vaccination (dated by TCRdb to the mid-2010s). About the study as a whole: The cohort included about 15 glioblastoma patients drawn from Phase I and II dendritic cell vaccination trials, of whom 9 were newly diagnosed and 6 had recurrent disease. Between about 2002 and 2013, the patients were given dendritic cell vaccination pulsed with autologous tumor lysate. To make the vaccine, monocyte-derived dendritic cells were cultured for under eight days with IL-4 and GM-CSF and then pulsed overnight with autologous tumor lysate. Three intradermal dendritic cell vaccine injections were administered to patients at biweekly intervals in the arm below the axilla. Tumor-infiltrating lymphocyte content was quantified and tumor and blood repertoires were compared in dendritic cell-vaccinated glioblastoma patients by deep sequencing of TCR beta CDR3 regions. TCR sequencing metrics, including TIL content and tumor-blood repertoire overlap, were correlated with survival after dendritic cell vaccination. The investigation overall reported the following: TCR clonality showed no direct relationship with survival, which suggests that a diverse polyclonal response may be important. The cohort was small and heterogeneous, and full blood and tumor sets were available for few patients, with initial-recurrent tumor pairs available for even fewer patients. After dendritic cell vaccination, a higher estimated pretreatment TIL content predicted longer time to progression and overall survival. The response model built on TCR overlap across three groups was characterized as speculative, with prospective validation still needed.

TCRB CDR3 regions were amplified from roughly 1.8 ug genomic DNA, or all available DNA if less, using the immunoSEQ assay. The multiplex PCR relied on 60 forward primers for TCR V beta segments and 13 reverse primers for J beta segments. Synthetic control templates were spiked into each sample at limiting dilution to estimate reads per starting template. Reads of 87 bp were generated by sequencing on the Illumina HiSeq System. On the study's bioinformatics: PCR and sequencing errors were removed by a nearest neighbor algorithm that merged closely related sequences. TCR overlap was defined as the percentage of unique tumor TCR beta sequences that were also found in the peripheral blood of the same patient. Sourced from immuneACCESS, this table was stored by TCRdb with only in-frame sequences that have V and J called. A share of the clones is absent; for the studies checked, an unresolved V gene accounts for under half, and the remainder has no known explanation. V, J and clone size were drawn from that table, and D and trimming were deduced from the DNA. Recorded for this sample are tens of thousands of clones; 82% of them occurred a single time. The ten largest clonotypes hold 9.2% of the sample.

To be selected, patients needed enough residual fresh-frozen tumor tissue and more than two years of available survival data. Molecular status otherwise varied across the glioblastoma patients, but none of them carried an isocitrate dehydrogenase mutation. PBMC were collected before vaccination, two weeks after the third vaccination, and at tumor progression if progression occurred. The Qiagen DNeasy Blood extraction Kit was used to extract genomic DNA. The CDR3 runs 15 residues from the cysteine to the phenylalanine. The entry retains the CDR3 DNA only, 45 bases that are in frame from base 1. Taken from the germline V gene (reference sequence), the CDR1 and CDR2 loops are LNHDA and SQIVND. V lost 0 bases and J lost 2 bases; the stretch between them is 8 bases long. A remark on this clone: Its recognized antigen is unknown. Base qualities are missing; no much larger clone stands one base away.

This clonotype originated in a human donor with glioblastoma. The rearranged chain carries TRBV19 and TRBJ1-5; no D gene call is confident. This specimen consisted of blood, obtained before dendritic cell vaccination. The nucleotides are TGTGCCAGTAGTATAGATCTCGGGGGCAATCAGCCCCAGCATTTT. The encoded protein is CASSIDLGGNQPQHF.